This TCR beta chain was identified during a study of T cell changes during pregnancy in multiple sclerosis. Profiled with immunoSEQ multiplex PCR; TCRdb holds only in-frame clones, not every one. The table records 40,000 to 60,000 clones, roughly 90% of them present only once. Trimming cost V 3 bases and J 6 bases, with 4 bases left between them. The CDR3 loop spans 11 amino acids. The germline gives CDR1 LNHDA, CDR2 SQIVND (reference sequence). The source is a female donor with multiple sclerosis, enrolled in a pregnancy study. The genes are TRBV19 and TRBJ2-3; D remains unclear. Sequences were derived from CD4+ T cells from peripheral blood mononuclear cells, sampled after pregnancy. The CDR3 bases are TGTGCCAGTAGTATCCTTGATACGCAGTATTTT. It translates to CASSILDTQYF. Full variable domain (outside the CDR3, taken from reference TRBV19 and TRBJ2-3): DGGITQSPKYLFRKEGQNVTLSCEQNLNHDAMYWYRQDPGQGLRLIYYSQIVNDFQKGDIAEGYSVSREKKESFPLTVTSAQKNPTAFYLCASSILDTQYFGPGTRLTVL.